Shown below are 25 T cell receptor beta chains from a single sample sequenced in a study of T cell responses to AZD1222 COVID-19 vaccine. Profiled with immunoSEQ multiplex PCR; TCRdb holds only in-frame clones, not every one. The sample carries roughly 200,000 clones, over 85% recorded once. Source: peripheral blood, taken 28 days after the second dose of the MenACWY control vaccine. The receptor source for this set is an adult who received the MenACWY meningococcal vaccine as a control.

The chain carries TRBV7-3 and TRBJ2-2; 11 nucleotides agree with TRBD2. The germline gives CDR1 SGHTA, CDR2 FQGTGA. The trim removed 2 bases at V and 5 bases at J, leaving 4 bases unmatched. The CDR3 spans 16 residues. The CDR3 DNA sequence: TGTGCCAGCAGCTTAGGGACTAGCGGTTTAACCGGGGAGCTGTTTTTT. Protein product: CASSLGTSGLTGELFF.

This clone occurred once. The chain carries TRBV6-5 and TRBJ1-1; weak D call: TRBD1 (6 bases). V lost 4 bases to trimming and J lost 4 bases, with 13 bases between them. CDR3 length: 14 amino acids. Germline V gene sequence: CDR1 MNHEY, CDR2 SVGAGI. CDR3 nucleotides: TGTGCCAGCAGTTTTTCGTACAGGGTCACTGAAGCTTTCTTT. This encodes CASSFSYRVTEAFF.

This clone has just one count. This chain links TRBV6-6 with TRBJ1-5; D might be TRBD1 (6 bases). CDR1 and CDR2 from the germline V gene are MNHNY and SVGAGI (reference sequence). CDR3 length: 16 residues. Trimming shortened V by 2 bases and J by 0 bases, and 11 bases separated the two germline ends. The CDR3 nucleotides read TGTGCCAGCAGTTACGTGGGGGCTCATAGCAATCAGCCCCAGCATTTT. Amino acids: CASSYVGAHSNQPQHF.

This chain links TRBV7-3 with TRBJ2-2, with D unclear. Trimming cost V 3 bases and J 6 bases, with 8 bases left between them. This CDR3 is 13 amino acids long. The germline V gene encodes CDR1 SGHTA and CDR2 FQGTGA. DNA of the CDR3: TGTGCCAGCAGCTTGGGCCACGCCGGGGAGCTGTTTTTT. Its translation is CASSLGHAGELFF.

V and J are TRBV30 and TRBJ1-1, with unresolved D. CDR3 length equals 13 residues. The germline gives CDR1 GTSNPN, CDR2 SVGIG (reference sequence). The V and J ends lost 0 bases and 1 base respectively, with 6 bases between them. The CDR3 DNA follows: TGTGCCTGGAGTGTTCACGGGAACACTGAAGCTTTCTTT. Translating it yields CAWSVHGNTEAFF.

The chain employs TRBV5-1 and TRBJ2-7; 7 bases agree with TRBD1. The length of the CDR3 is 15 residues. Germline CDR1 reads SGHRS; CDR2 reads YFSETQ. V lost 2 bases, J lost 4 bases, and 9 bases stayed unmatched. The CDR3 nucleotides are TGCGCCAGCAGCTTTGTAGGGACAGACAATTACGAGCAGTACTTC. Translating it yields CASSFVGTDNYEQYF.

The chain employs TRBV5-1 and TRBJ1-2, with D possibly being TRBD1 (6 bases). V was shortened by 0 bases and J by 4 bases, with 10 bases between the two germline ends. This CDR3 spans 14 amino acids. Germline CDR1 and CDR2: SGHRS and YFSETQ. CDR3 coding DNA: TGCGCCAGCAGCTTGGAGGGAGGGGGCTATGGCTACACCTTC. Its protein is CASSLEGGGYGYTF.

The V call is TRBV27, the J call TRBJ2-3; 7 bases are a match to TRBD2. CDR1 is MNHEY and CDR2 is SMNVEV in the germline V gene (reference sequence). The CDR3 extends over 13 amino acids. Unmatched junction bases numbered 6, after V lost 11 bases and J lost 1 base. The DNA for the CDR3 is TGTGCCGGGGAGGGGACTGGCACAGATACGCAGTATTTT. Translating gives CAGEGTGTDTQYF.

The chain has TRBV7-8 and TRBJ1-1; unclear D gene. The germline V gene has CDR1 SGHVS and CDR2 FQNEAQ. V was clipped by 1 base and J by 4 bases, with 13 bases between them. The CDR3 totals 15 residues. Here the CDR3 DNA reads TGTGCCAGCAGCTTAGGTCGGGGTCGAAGCACTGAAGCTTTCTTT. Protein sequence: CASSLGRGRSTEAFF.

V and J are TRBV12-3 or TRBV12-4 and TRBJ1-2; D is possibly TRBD1 (5 bases). V lost 3 bases, J lost 8 bases, and 10 bases lay in between. The CDR3 runs 12 residues. The CDR3 region is CASSFAGRGYTF. The CDR3 DNA is TGTGCCAGCAGTTTTGCAGGGAGAGGCTACACCTTC.

This rearrangement joins TRBV7-8 to TRBJ1-4, with D tentatively TRBD1 (6 bases). The CDR3 runs to 15 residues. The germline V gene encodes CDR1 SGHVS and CDR2 FQNEAQ. V was shortened by 5 bases and J by 5 bases, with 15 bases between the two germline ends. The CDR3 DNA is TGTGCCAGCAGCCTGCCAGGGGAGATAAATGAAAAACTGTTTTTT. Translation: CASSLPGEINEKLFF.

The CDR3 coding sequence is TGTGCCAGCAGCCCAAGGAGAGGGACCACTGAAGCTTTCTTT. It encodes CASSPRRGTTEAFF. The chain links TRBV27 to TRBJ1-1; TRBD1 might be the D (5 bases). Germline V gives CDR1 MNHEY, CDR2 SMNVEV (reference sequence). Trimming took 6 bases from V and 4 from J, leaving 15 bases between them. The length of the CDR3 is 14 residues.

The chain recombines TRBV10-3 with TRBJ1-6; TRBD1 is a possible D gene (6 bases). The CDR3 covers 16 residues. CDR1 and CDR2 from the germline V gene are ENHRY and SYGVKD. Trimming removed 11 bases at V and 0 bases at J, with 17 bases between. The CDR3: CASTDGQSSYNSPLHF. DNA of the CDR3: TGTGCCTCCACCGATGGACAGAGCTCCTATAATTCACCCCTCCACTTT.

V and J are TRBV6-5 and TRBJ2-7, with 12 nucleotides matching TRBD2. The CDR3 is 16 residues long. Germline assignment: CDR1 MNHEY and CDR2 SVGAGI. The J segment lost 4 bases and the V segment lost 4 bases, leaving 8 bases of the junction unmatched. The CDR3 DNA reads TGTGCCAGCAGTTCCCCGACTAGCGGGAGCGGGTACGAGCAGTACTTC. Translated, it gives CASSSPTSGSGYEQYF.

The chain has TRBV5-1 and TRBJ2-5; TRBD2 agrees at 13 bases. The CDR3 spans 19 residues. Germline CDR1 reads SGHRS; CDR2 reads YFSETQ. V shed 1 base, J shed 4 bases, and the junction held 13 bases outside the gene matches. The CDR3 is CASSLKGTSGTGRGETQYF. As DNA, the CDR3 is TGCGCCAGCAGCTTGAAAGGGACTAGCGGGACCGGTCGAGGAGAGACCCAGTACTTC.

This rearrangement joins TRBV6-5 to TRBJ2-7; D remains unclear. Trimming pared 10 bases from V and 5 bases from J, leaving 12 bases between. The CDR3 is made up of 11 amino acids. The V gene's germline CDR1 is MNHEY and CDR2 SVGAGI. The CDR3 DNA is TGTGCCACCTCGGTCCTAGACGAGCAGTACTTC. Translation: CATSVLDEQYF.

V is TRBV12-3 or TRBV12-4 and J is TRBJ2-5; D may be TRBD1 (6 bases). V lost 3 bases, J lost 7 bases, and 12 bases lay in between. This CDR3 spans 13 amino acids. The CDR3: CASSLGTPGTQYF. The DNA for the CDR3 is TGTGCCAGCAGTTTGGGGACACCCGGGACCCAGTACTTC.

The chain joins TRBV6-5 to TRBJ2-1; D is possibly TRBD1 or TRBD2 (6 bases each). V lost 5 bases and J lost 8, with 16 bases in between. The CDR3 runs to 14 residues. CDR1 is MNHEY and CDR2 is SVGAGI in the germline V gene. CDR3 DNA sequence: TGTGCCAGCAGTAGGGGGGATGACTTCGATGAGCAGTTCTTC. It encodes CASSRGDDFDEQFF.

The chain employs TRBV7-9 and TRBJ2-5, with no clear D. Trimming shortened V by 2 bases and J by 2 bases, and 12 bases separated the two germline ends. Germline CDR1 and CDR2: SEHNR and FQNEAQ (reference sequence). The CDR3 is 15 residues long. CDR3 DNA: TGTGCCAGCAGCTTACCAGTGGGGTTACAAGAGACCCAGTACTTC. Translating it yields CASSLPVGLQETQYF.

The rearrangement joins TRBV2 to TRBJ2-7, with 9 bases fitting TRBD1. The CDR3 extends over 13 amino acids. The germline V gene has CDR1 SNHLY and CDR2 FYNNEI. V lost 2 bases to trimming and J lost 12 bases; unmatched junction nucleotides: 8. The CDR3: CASSERGTGTSYF. CDR3 DNA sequence: TGTGCCAGCAGTGAACGGGGGACAGGGACCTCGTACTTC.

This rearrangement joins TRBV19 to TRBJ1-2; tentatively, D is TRBD1 (5 bases). Germline-derived CDR1 and CDR2 are LNHDA and SQIVND (reference sequence). The V end was cut by 6 bases, the J end by 2 bases, with 13 bases between. CDR3 length: 14 amino acids. CDR3 in DNA: TGTGCCAGTAGATCCGTCGGGGGGAACTATGGCTACACCTTC. It is translated as CASRSVGGNYGYTF.

The CDR3 DNA reads TGTGCCAGCAGGACATACAATGAGCAGTTCTTC. Translation gives CASRTYNEQFF. This chain uses TRBV2 with TRBJ2-1; D unresolved. CDR1 and CDR2 from the germline V gene are SNHLY and FYNNEI. The CDR3 runs 11 residues. The ends were cut back, 6 bases at V and 4 bases at J, with 4 bases in the middle.

The chain recombines TRBV18 with TRBJ2-3, with D unresolved. This CDR3 has 13 amino acids. The V gene lost 0 bases and the J gene lost 6 bases, with 7 bases spanning the gap. Germline loops: CDR1 KGHSH, CDR2 LQKENI. As DNA, the CDR3 is TGTGCCAGCTCACCACCGACTTTGGATACGCAGTATTTT. Protein product: CASSPPTLDTQYF.

The genes are TRBV5-1 and TRBJ2-2; D tentatively fits TRBD1 or TRBD2 (5 bases each). This CDR3 has 15 amino acids. The germline gives CDR1 SGHRS, CDR2 YFSETQ. Trimming cost V 5 bases and J 8 bases, with 19 bases left between them. CDR3 sequence reads: CASRSGTRGVGELFF. The DNA for the CDR3 is TGCGCCAGCAGGTCCGGGACCCGCGGTGTTGGGGAGCTGTTTTTT.

The chain couples TRBV29-1 to TRBJ2-6; D remains ambiguous. The V end was cut by 6 bases, the J end by 4 bases, with 16 bases between. Germline CDR1 SQVTM, CDR2 ANQGSEA. The CDR3 has 15 amino acids. The CDR3 here is CSVGVSPIGANVLTF. The CDR3 coding sequence is TGCAGCGTCGGAGTTTCCCCCATCGGGGCCAACGTCCTGACTTTC.